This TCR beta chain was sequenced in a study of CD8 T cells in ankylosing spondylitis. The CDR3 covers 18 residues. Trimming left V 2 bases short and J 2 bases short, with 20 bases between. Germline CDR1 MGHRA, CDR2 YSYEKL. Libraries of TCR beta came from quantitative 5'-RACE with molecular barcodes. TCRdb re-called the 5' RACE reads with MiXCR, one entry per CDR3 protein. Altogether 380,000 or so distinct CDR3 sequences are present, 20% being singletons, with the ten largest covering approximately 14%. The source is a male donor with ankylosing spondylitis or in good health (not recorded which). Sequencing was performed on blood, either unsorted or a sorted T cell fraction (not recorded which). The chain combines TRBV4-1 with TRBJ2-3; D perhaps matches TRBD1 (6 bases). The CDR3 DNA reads TGCGCCAGCAGCCAACTGGAGCGTGCGGACAGCCCCACAGATACGCAGTATTTT. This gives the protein CASSQLERADSPTDTQYF.